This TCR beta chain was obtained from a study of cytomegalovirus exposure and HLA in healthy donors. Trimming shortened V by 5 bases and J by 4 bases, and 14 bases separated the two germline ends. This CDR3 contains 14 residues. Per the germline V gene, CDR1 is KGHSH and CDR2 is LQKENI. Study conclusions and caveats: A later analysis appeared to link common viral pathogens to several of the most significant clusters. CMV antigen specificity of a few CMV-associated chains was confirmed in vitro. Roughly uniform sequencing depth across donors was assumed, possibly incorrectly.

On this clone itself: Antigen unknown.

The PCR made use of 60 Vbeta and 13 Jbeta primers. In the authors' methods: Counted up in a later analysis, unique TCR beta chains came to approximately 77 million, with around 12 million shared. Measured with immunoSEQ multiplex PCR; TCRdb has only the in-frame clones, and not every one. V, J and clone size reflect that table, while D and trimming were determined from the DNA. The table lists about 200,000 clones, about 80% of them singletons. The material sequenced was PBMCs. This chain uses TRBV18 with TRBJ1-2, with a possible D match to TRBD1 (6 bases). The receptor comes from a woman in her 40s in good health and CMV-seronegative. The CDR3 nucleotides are TGTGCCAGCTCATCCTCAGGGGCCAGCTATGGCTACACCTTC. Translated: CASSSSGASYGYTF.